The 30 T cell receptor beta chains listed next were all sequenced from one sample in a study of blood T cell repertoires in COVID-19. Here immunoSEQ multiplex PCR was the method, and the copy in TCRdb shows in-frame clones only, minus some. The sample yields some 43,000 clones, around 79% seen once. The specimen was peripheral blood. The origin of the receptors is a woman in her sixties or seventies with acute or convalescent COVID-19.

This rearrangement joins TRBV7-7 to TRBJ2-2; 7 bases align to TRBD1. The CDR3 is 16 residues long. V dropped 4 bases and J dropped 0; count of bases not matched to a gene: 5. Germline CDR1 reads SSHAT; CDR2 reads FNYEAQ (reference sequence). CDR3 sequence reads: CASSSPGQTNTGELFF. DNA for the CDR3: TGTGCCAGCAGCTCTCCGGGACAGACGAACACCGGGGAGCTGTTTTTT.

J is TRBJ2-7 and V is TRBV7-2; TRBD1 matches 10 bases. The CDR3 has 14 residues. J gave up 4 bases and V 3 bases, and 3 bases lay outside the gene matches. The germline V gene encodes CDR1 SGHTA and CDR2 FQGNSA. CDR3 amino acids: CASSLRDRGYEQYF. CDR3 DNA sequence: TGTGCCAGCAGCTTGCGGGACAGGGGTTACGAGCAGTACTTC. Variable domain in full (rest from reference TRBV7-2 and TRBJ2-7): GAGVSQSPSNKVTEKGKDVELRCDPISGHTALYWYRQSLGQGLEFLIYFQGNSAPDKSGLPSDRFSAERTGGSVSTLTIQRTQQEDSAVYLCASSLRDRGYEQYFGPGTRLTVT.

The chain has TRBV28 and TRBJ2-1, with TRBD1 matching 9 bases. This CDR3 spans 17 amino acids. From germline, CDR1 is MDHEN and CDR2 SYDVKM. The V segment lost 8 bases and the J segment 5 bases; nucleotides outside the gene matches: 16. For the CDR3, the DNA is TGTGCCAGCGGGGTCCACCCCGGGACAGGGTTTCACAATGAGCAGTTCTTC. It specifies CASGVHPGTGFHNEQFF.

J is TRBJ2-1 and V is TRBV2; TRBD2 matches at 9 bases. The CDR3 length is 14 residues. J was trimmed by 7 bases and V by 5 bases; bases with no gene match: 6. Germline V gene data show CDR1 as SNHLY and CDR2 as FYNNEI. Here the CDR3 reads CASSRVLAGNEQFF. Here the CDR3 DNA reads TGTGCCAGCAGTCGTGTACTAGCGGGTAATGAGCAGTTCTTC.

The count of this clone is one. The gene calls are TRBV6-1 and TRBJ2-7, with D perhaps matching TRBD1 (6 bases). This CDR3 has 14 amino acids. Germline CDR1 reads MNHNS; CDR2 reads SASEGT. Trimming took off 1 base at V and 3 bases at J, with 10 bases between the two ends. CDR3 in amino acids: CASSEEPRGYEQYF. DNA of the CDR3: TGTGCCAGCAGTGAAGAACCCAGGGGCTACGAGCAGTACTTC.

The rearrangement links TRBV19 to TRBJ2-7; 10 bases align to TRBD1. Germline V CDR1 and CDR2: LNHDA, SQIVND (reference sequence). V lost 3 bases and J lost 7; bases outside the gene matches: 3. The CDR3 extends over 13 amino acids. Written as DNA, the CDR3 is TGTGCCAGTAGTATGGGACAGGGGCGAGAGCAGTACTTC. Translation gives CASSMGQGREQYF.

The rearrangement uses TRBV3-1 (or the pseudogene TRBV3-2) and TRBJ2-2; TRBD2 matches 14 bases. The germline CDR1 and CDR2 sequences are LGHDT and YNNKEL (reference sequence). The J segment lost 5 bases and the V segment lost 5 bases, leaving 1 base of the junction unmatched. The CDR3 covers 15 residues. The CDR3: CASSWTSGGTGELFF. The CDR3 DNA reads as TGTGCCAGCAGCTGGACTAGCGGGGGGACCGGGGAGCTGTTTTTT.

This clone was seen only a few times. The V call is TRBV5-1, the J call TRBJ1-3; 7 positions agree with TRBD1. Germline CDR1 reads SGHRS; CDR2 reads YFSETQ. V lost 4 bases, J lost 3 bases, and 4 bases stayed unmatched. The CDR3 has 14 residues. CDR3 DNA: TGCGCCAGCAGCGCCGGGACAGTTGGAAACACCATATATTTT. The encoded protein is CASSAGTVGNTIYF.

The rearrangement links TRBV3-1 (or the pseudogene TRBV3-2) to TRBJ1-4; TRBD1 might be the D (5 bases). This CDR3 spans 16 amino acids. Germline assignment: CDR1 LGHDT and CDR2 YNNKEL (reference sequence). Trimming pared 4 bases from V and 5 bases from J, leaving 17 bases between. The CDR3 sequence is CASSPEGLNRNEKLFF. The CDR3 DNA is TGTGCCAGCAGCCCAGAGGGGCTAAACCGGAATGAAAAACTGTTTTTT.

The genes are TRBV18 and TRBJ1-2; 8 positions agree with TRBD1. The CDR3 is made up of 17 amino acids. V gave up 6 bases and J gave up 3 bases; unmatched junction bases: 15. Germline V gives CDR1 KGHSH, CDR2 LQKENI. This CDR3 reads CASSEDSRGLNDYGYTF. Written as DNA, the CDR3 is TGTGCCAGCTCGGAGGATAGCAGGGGGCTAAATGACTATGGCTACACCTTC.

The V gene is TRBV14, the J gene TRBJ1-3; D ambiguous. V dropped 2 bases and J dropped 0 bases, with 14 bases sitting between them. CDR1 is SGHDN and CDR2 is FVKESK in the germline V gene. This CDR3 has 17 amino acids. The CDR3 bases are TGTGCCAGCAGCCAAATTGGAGGACCTAGCTCTGGAAACACCATATATTTT. Translating it yields CASSQIGGPSSGNTIYF.

This chain joins TRBV7-2 and TRBJ1-5; the D gene is possibly TRBD1 (6 bases). The V gene's germline CDR1 is SGHTA and CDR2 FQGNSA. The CDR3 consists of 13 residues. Deletions cut 5 bases from V and 6 bases from J, with 11 bases between. CDR3 sequence: CASSLQGSQPQHF. In DNA form, the CDR3 reads TGTGCCAGCAGCCTACAGGGTTCTCAGCCCCAGCATTTT.

The chain carries TRBV5-1 and TRBJ1-1; D is undetermined. V was pared by 0 bases and J by 6 bases, with 9 bases between. The CDR3 is 13 residues long. In germline, CDR1 is SGHRS, CDR2 YFSETQ. CDR3 residues: CASSLGGAAEAFF. The CDR3 DNA sequence: TGCGCCAGCAGCTTGGGTGGTGCAGCTGAAGCTTTCTTT.

The chain has TRBV30 and TRBJ1-4; TRBD1 is a possible D gene (5 bases). Germline V gene data show CDR1 as GTSNPN and CDR2 as SVGIG (reference sequence). The CDR3 loop spans 15 amino acids. Trimming cost V 3 bases and J 2 bases, with 13 bases left between them. CDR3 loop: CAWSPGRATNEKLFF. The DNA of the CDR3 is TGTGCCTGGAGCCCAGGGAGGGCGACTAATGAAAAACTGTTTTTT.

The chain recombines TRBV5-6 with TRBJ1-4; a weak D match, TRBD1 (6 bases). V lost 2 bases to trimming and J lost 2 bases, with 10 bases between them. The CDR3 spans 15 residues. Per the germline V gene, CDR1 is SGHDT and CDR2 is YYEEEE. The CDR3 spells CASSLQGATNEKLFF. The CDR3 nucleotides read TGTGCCAGCAGCTTACAGGGAGCCACTAATGAAAAACTGTTTTTT. The entire variable domain, with the rest obtained from reference TRBV5-6 and TRBJ1-4, is as follows: DAGVTQSPTHLIKTRGQQVTLRCSPKSGHDTVSWYQQALGQGPQFIFQYYEEEERQRGNFPDRFSGHQFPNYSSELNVNALLLGDSALYLCASSLQGATNEKLFFGSGTQLSVL.

This chain links TRBV6-1 with TRBJ1-5, with 10 bases matching TRBD1. Germline V lookup: CDR1 MNHNS, CDR2 SASEGT. This CDR3 region has 18 residues. The V and J ends lost 1 base and 0 bases, in that order; junction bases with no gene match: 6. The DNA for the CDR3 is TGTGCCAGCAGTGAAGTGACAGGGGGCCCCCTTAGCAATCAGCCCCAGCATTTT. Translating gives CASSEVTGGPLSNQPQHF.

The gene calls are TRBV5-4 and TRBJ1-2; maybe TRBD1 (6 bases). V was cut by 3 bases and J by 7 bases, with 10 bases left in between. CDR3 length: 12 residues. Germline V CDR1 and CDR2: SGHNT, YYREEE (reference sequence). The CDR3 sequence is CASSSAQGGYTF. As DNA, the CDR3 is TGTGCCAGCAGCTCAGCACAGGGTGGCTACACCTTC.

V is TRBV7-9 and J is TRBJ2-3; D possibly corresponds to TRBD1 (5 bases). V was shortened by 4 bases and J by 6 bases, with 8 bases between the two germline ends. This CDR3 has 12 residues. Germline V gene data show CDR1 as SEHNR and CDR2 as FQNEAQ (reference sequence). The CDR3 DNA reads as TGTGCCAGCAGCTCCCGACAGGATACGCAGTATTTT. Translated: CASSSRQDTQYF.

The chain couples TRBV15 to TRBJ2-1; D perhaps matches TRBD1 (6 bases). The V and J ends lost 4 bases and 2 bases respectively, with 9 bases between them. CDR1 and CDR2 (germline): LNHNV, YYDKDF (reference sequence). This CDR3 is 14 amino acids long. CDR3 bases: TGTGCCACCAGCACCAGGGGACCCTACAATGAGCAGTTCTTC. This gives the protein CATSTRGPYNEQFF.

This chain connects TRBV30 to TRBJ1-2; 11 bases are a match to TRBD1. Germline trimming cut 5 bases from V and 3 bases from J; bases unmatched to any gene: 8. Germline V gene data show CDR1 as GTSNPN and CDR2 as SVGIG (reference sequence). The CDR3 spans 15 residues. The CDR3 loop reads CAWVPGQGVDYGYTF. Written as DNA, the CDR3 is TGTGCCTGGGTACCGGGACAGGGGGTGGACTATGGCTACACCTTC.

The CDR3 loop reads CASSLVPPRVYTGELFF. CDR3 DNA sequence: TGTGCCAGCAGCTTAGTACCACCCAGGGTATATACCGGGGAGCTGTTTTTT. The chain carries TRBV11-2 and TRBJ2-2; a possible D gene is TRBD1 (5 bases). The germline gives CDR1 SGHAT, CDR2 FQNNGV. The V end lost 1 base, the J end lost 5 bases, and 17 bases lay between the germline ends. The CDR3 loop spans 17 amino acids.

The rearrangement uses TRBV21-1 and TRBJ1-6; the table's D call, TRBD1, was not checked against the DNA. TRBV21-1 is assigned pseudogene status. The CDR3 has 17 residues. CDR3 coding DNA: TGTGCCAGCAGCAAACCCAGGGGGTGCTCCTATAATTCACCCCTCCACTTT. Its translation: CASSKPRGCSYNSPLHF.

The rearrangement uses TRBV10-3 and TRBJ1-2; 7 nucleotides align to TRBD1. Germline V gene sequence: CDR1 ENHRY, CDR2 SYGVKD. This CDR3 region has 15 residues. Trimming took 5 bases from V and 3 from J; bases not matched to a gene: 9. CDR3 sequence (DNA): TGTGCCATCAGTAAAACTTCCGGGACAGACTATGGCTACACCTTC. As protein: CAISKTSGTDYGYTF.

The V and J genes are TRBV19 and TRBJ1-2; perhaps TRBD1 as D (5 bases). CDR3 length: 15 amino acids. The germline gives CDR1 LNHDA, CDR2 SQIVND (reference sequence). Trimming shortened V by 6 bases and J by 1 base, and 15 bases separated the two germline ends. This CDR3 is CASSPGAQGNYGYTF. The CDR3 nucleotides read TGTGCCAGTAGCCCTGGGGCCCAGGGTAACTATGGCTACACCTTC. Based on the CDR3 plus reference TRBV19 and TRBJ1-2, the full variable domain is DGGITQSPKYLFRKEGQNVTLSCEQNLNHDAMYWYRQDPGQGLRLIYYSQIVNDFQKGDIAEGYSVSREKKESFPLTVTSAQKNPTAFYLCASSPGAQGNYGYTFGSGTRLTVV.

CDR3 DNA: TGTGCCAGCAGTCCTGGGACAGCCTCTAACTATGGCTACACCTTC. Its protein is CASSPGTASNYGYTF. The chain couples TRBV27 to TRBJ1-2, with TRBD1 matching 7 bases. Trimming removed 5 bases from V and 0 bases from J; junction bases left unmatched: 6. This CDR3 region has 15 residues. Looked up from germline, CDR1 is MNHEY and CDR2 is SMNVEV (reference sequence).

The chain uses TRBV30 and TRBJ1-1, with TRBD1 as a possible D gene (5 bases). V dropped 5 bases and J dropped 4 bases, with 8 bases sitting between them. Germline values: CDR1 GTSNPN, CDR2 SVGIG (reference sequence). The CDR3 loop spans 11 amino acids. The CDR3 spells CAWSRATEAFF. The CDR3 DNA reads TGTGCCTGGTCCAGGGCCACTGAAGCTTTCTTT.

The sample holds a few counts of this clone. The V and J genes are TRBV28 and TRBJ1-5; D remains ambiguous. This CDR3 is 13 amino acids long. CDR1 MDHEN and CDR2 SYDVKM come from the germline V gene. Trimming removed 3 bases at V and 5 bases at J, with 8 bases between. CDR3 residues: CASSLPGDQPQHF. The CDR3 bases are TGTGCCAGCAGTTTGCCCGGGGATCAGCCCCAGCATTTT. Looking up the rest from reference TRBV28 and TRBJ1-5 gives the full variable domain: DVKVTQSSRYLVKRTGEKVFLECVQDMDHENMFWYRQDPGLGLRLIYFSYDVKMKEKGDIPEGYSVSREKKERFSLILESASTNQTSMYLCASSLPGDQPQHFGDGTRLSIL.

V gene TRBV11-3 combines with J gene TRBJ2-7; TRBD2 matches at 9 bases. This CDR3 region has 15 residues. The trim removed 5 bases at V and 3 bases at J, leaving 8 bases unmatched. Per the germline V gene, CDR1 is SGHNT and CDR2 is YENEEA. CDR3 nucleotides: TGTGCCAGCAGCCCCACAGCGGGGGGCCACTACGAGCAGTACTTC. As protein: CASSPTAGGHYEQYF. The entire variable domain, with the rest obtained from reference TRBV11-3 and TRBJ2-7, is as follows: EAGVVQSPRYKIIEKKQPVAFWCNPISGHNTLYWYLQNLGQGPELLIRYENEEAVDDSQLPKDRFSAERLKGVDSTLKIQPAELGDSAVYLCASSPTAGGHYEQYFGPGTRLTVT.

The V gene is TRBV25-1, the J gene TRBJ2-7; the D gene is possibly TRBD1 (6 bases). Germline lookup yields CDR1 MGHDK and CDR2 SYGVNS. V shed 3 bases and J shed 6 bases, with 12 bases lying between them. The CDR3 has 13 residues. Written as DNA, the CDR3 is TGTGCCAGCAGTGAGGGGGCTGTACGCGAGCAGTACTTC. Amino acid sequence: CASSEGAVREQYF.

The chain joins TRBV15 to TRBJ2-2; D gene ambiguous. V dropped 0 bases and J dropped 1 base, with 6 bases sitting between them. The germline V gene has CDR1 LNHNV and CDR2 YYDKDF (reference sequence). The length of the CDR3 is 15 residues. The DNA for the CDR3 is TGTGCCACCAGCAGAGAGCGGATGAACACCGGGGAGCTGTTTTTT. Encoded protein: CATSRERMNTGELFF.